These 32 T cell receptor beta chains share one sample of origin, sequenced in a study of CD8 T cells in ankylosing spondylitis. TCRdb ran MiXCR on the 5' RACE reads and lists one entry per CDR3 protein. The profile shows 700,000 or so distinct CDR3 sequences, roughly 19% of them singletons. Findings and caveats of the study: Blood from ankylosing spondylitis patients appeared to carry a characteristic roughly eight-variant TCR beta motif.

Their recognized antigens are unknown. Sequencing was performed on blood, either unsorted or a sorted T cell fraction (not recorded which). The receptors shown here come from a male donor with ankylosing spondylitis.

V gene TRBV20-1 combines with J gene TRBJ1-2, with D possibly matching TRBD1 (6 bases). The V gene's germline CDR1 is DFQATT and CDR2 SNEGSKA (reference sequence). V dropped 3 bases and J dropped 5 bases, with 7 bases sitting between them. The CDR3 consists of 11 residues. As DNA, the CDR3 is TGCAGTGCTAGTACAGGGTATGGCTACACCTTC. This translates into CSASTGYGYTF.

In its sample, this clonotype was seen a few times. CDR3 region: CASSQHRDRGLYEQYF. In DNA form, the CDR3 reads TGTGCCAGCAGCCAGCACCGGGACAGGGGTTTGTACGAGCAGTACTTC. V usage is TRBV4-2 and J usage is TRBJ2-7; TRBD1 matches at 10 bases. The germline V gene encodes CDR1 LGHNA and CDR2 YNFKEQ. Unmatched junction bases numbered 9, after V lost 3 bases and J lost 4 bases. This CDR3 spans 16 amino acids.

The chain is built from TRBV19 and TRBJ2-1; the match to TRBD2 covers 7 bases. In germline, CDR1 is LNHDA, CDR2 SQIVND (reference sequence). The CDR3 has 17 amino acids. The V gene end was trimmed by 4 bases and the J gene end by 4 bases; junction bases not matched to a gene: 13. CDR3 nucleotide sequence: TGTGCCAGTAGTAGGGGTCCGTTGCGGGAGCGGTACAATGAGCAGTTCTTC. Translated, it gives CASSRGPLRERYNEQFF.

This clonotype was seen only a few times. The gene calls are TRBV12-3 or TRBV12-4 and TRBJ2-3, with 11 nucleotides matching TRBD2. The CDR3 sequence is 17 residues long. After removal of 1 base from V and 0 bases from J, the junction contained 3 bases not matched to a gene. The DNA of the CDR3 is TGTGCCAGCAGTTTAGGGGGACTAGCGGCTAGCACAGATACGCAGTATTTT. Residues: CASSLGGLAASTDTQYF.

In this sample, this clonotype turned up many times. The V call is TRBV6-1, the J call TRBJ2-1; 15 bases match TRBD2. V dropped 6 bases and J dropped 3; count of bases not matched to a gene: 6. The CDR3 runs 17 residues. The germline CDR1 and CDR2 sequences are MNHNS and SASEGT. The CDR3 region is CASRGLAGGWDYNEQFF. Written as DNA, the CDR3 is TGTGCCAGCAGGGGACTAGCGGGGGGCTGGGACTACAATGAGCAGTTCTTC.

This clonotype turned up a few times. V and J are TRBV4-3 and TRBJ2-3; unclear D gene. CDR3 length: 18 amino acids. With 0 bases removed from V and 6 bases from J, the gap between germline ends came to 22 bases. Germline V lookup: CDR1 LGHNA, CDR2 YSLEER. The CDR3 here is CASSQDPMVSTPLDTQYF. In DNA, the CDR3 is TGCGCCAGCAGCCAAGATCCTATGGTCTCAACCCCTCTGGATACGCAGTATTTT.

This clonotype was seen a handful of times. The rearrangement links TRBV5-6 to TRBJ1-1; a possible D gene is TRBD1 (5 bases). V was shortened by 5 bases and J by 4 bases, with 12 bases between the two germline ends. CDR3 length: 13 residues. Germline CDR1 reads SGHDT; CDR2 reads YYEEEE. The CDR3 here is CASRPGRATEAFF. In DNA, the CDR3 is TGTGCCAGCAGACCCGGCAGGGCCACTGAAGCTTTCTTT.

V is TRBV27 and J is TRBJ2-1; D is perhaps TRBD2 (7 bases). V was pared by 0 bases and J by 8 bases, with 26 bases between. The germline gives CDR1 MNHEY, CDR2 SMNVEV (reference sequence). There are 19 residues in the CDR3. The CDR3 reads CASSLSGGGQGFPRDEQFF. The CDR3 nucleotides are TGTGCCAGCAGTTTATCAGGGGGGGGTCAGGGCTTCCCGCGGGATGAGCAGTTCTTC.

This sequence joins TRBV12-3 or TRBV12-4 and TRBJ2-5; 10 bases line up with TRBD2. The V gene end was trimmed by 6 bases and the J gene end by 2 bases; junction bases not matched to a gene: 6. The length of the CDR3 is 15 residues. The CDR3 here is CASSAALAGQETQYF. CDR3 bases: TGTGCCAGCAGCGCCGCACTAGCGGGGCAAGAGACCCAGTACTTC.

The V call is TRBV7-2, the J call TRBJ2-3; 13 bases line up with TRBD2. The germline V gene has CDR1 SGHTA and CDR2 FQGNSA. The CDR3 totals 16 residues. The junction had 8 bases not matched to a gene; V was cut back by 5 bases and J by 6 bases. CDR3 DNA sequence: TGTGCCAGCAGCCCCGGGACTAGCGGGGTCGTGGATACGCAGTATTTT. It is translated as CASSPGTSGVVDTQYF.

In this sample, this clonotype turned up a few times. For the CDR3, the DNA is TGCAGTGCTAGAGACGGGACAGGGGGGAATCAGCCCCAGCATTTT. This codes for CSARDGTGGNQPQHF. The chain combines TRBV20-1 with TRBJ1-5, with 11 bases fitting TRBD1. CDR1 is DFQATT, CDR2 SNEGSKA, per germline (reference sequence). This CDR3 is 15 amino acids long. With 0 bases clipped from V and 4 bases from J, the junction kept 2 bases outside the gene matches.

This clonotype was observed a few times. The CDR3 region has the DNA TGTGCCAGCAGTTTATATGCGGGCGAGGACTACTACCCCTACGAGCAGTACTTC. It yields the protein CASSLYAGEDYYPYEQYF. The rearrangement joins TRBV12-3 or TRBV12-4 to TRBJ2-7; possible D gene TRBD2, 6 bases. Trimming shortened V by 2 bases and J by 2 bases, and 22 bases separated the two germline ends. CDR3 length: 18 amino acids.

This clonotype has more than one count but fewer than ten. CDR3 amino acids: CSARAKGPEEFF. Written as DNA, the CDR3 is TGCAGTGCTAGAGCGAAAGGCCCCGAGGAGTTCTTC. The J gene is TRBJ2-1, the V gene TRBV20-1; D is uncertain. Germline V gene lookup returns CDR1 DFQATT and CDR2 SNEGSKA (reference sequence). The CDR3 is 12 residues long. V was pared by 1 base and J by 14 bases, with 15 bases between.

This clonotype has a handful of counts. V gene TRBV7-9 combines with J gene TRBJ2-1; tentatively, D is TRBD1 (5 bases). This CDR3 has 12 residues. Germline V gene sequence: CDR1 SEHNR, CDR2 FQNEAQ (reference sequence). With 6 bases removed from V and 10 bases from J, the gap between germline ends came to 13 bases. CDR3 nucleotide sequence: TGTGCCAGCAGAAACGCCAGGGAAGAGCAGTTCTTC. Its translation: CASRNAREEQFF.

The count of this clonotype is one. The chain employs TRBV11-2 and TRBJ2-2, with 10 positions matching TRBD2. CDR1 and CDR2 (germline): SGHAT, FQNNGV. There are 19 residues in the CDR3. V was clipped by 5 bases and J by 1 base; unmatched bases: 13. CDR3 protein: CASSPPLAGGLLNTGELFF. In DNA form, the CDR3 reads TGTGCCAGCAGCCCCCCGTTAGCGGGAGGTCTCTTGAACACCGGGGAGCTGTTTTTT.

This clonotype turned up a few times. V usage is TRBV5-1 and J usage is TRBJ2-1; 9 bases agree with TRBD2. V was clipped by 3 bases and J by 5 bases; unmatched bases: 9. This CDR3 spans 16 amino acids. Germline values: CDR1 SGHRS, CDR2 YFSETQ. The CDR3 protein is CASSYQLAGQNNEQFF. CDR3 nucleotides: TGCGCCAGCAGCTACCAACTAGCGGGCCAGAACAATGAGCAGTTCTTC.

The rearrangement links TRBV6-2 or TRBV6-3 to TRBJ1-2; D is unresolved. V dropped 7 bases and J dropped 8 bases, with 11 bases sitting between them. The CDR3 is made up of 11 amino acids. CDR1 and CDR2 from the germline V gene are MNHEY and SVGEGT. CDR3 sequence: CASTSSWGYTF. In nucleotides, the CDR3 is TGTGCCAGCACCTCCTCTTGGGGCTACACCTTC.

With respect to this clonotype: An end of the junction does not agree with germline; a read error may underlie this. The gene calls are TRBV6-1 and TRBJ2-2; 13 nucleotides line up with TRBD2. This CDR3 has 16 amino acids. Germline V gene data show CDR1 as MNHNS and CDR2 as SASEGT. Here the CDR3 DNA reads TGTGCCAGCAGTATAGGGACTAGCGGGAACACCGGGGACCTGTTTTTT. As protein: CASSIGTSGNTGDLFF.

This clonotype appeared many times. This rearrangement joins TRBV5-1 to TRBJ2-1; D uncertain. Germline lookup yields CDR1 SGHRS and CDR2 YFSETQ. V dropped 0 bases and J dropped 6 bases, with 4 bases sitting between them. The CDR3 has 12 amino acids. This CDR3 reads CASSLASNEQFF. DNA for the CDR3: TGCGCCAGCAGCTTGGCTAGCAATGAGCAGTTCTTC.

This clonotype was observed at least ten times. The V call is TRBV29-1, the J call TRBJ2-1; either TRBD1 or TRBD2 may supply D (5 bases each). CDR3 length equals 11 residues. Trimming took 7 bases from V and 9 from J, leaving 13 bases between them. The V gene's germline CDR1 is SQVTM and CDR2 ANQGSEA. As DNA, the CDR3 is TGCAGCGGGGAACTAGGGGTTGAGCAGTTCTTC. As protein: CSGELGVEQFF.

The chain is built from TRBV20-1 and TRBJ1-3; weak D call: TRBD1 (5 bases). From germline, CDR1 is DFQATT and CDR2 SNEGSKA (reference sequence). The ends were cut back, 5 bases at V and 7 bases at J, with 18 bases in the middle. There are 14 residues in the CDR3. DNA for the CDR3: TGCAGTGCTCAAGGAAAAGGGGAGAGCAACACCATATATTTT. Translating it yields CSAQGKGESNTIYF.

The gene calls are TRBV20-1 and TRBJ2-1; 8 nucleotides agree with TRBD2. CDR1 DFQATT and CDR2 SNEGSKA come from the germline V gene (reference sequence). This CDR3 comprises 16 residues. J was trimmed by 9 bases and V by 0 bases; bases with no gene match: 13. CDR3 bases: TGCAGTGCTAGAGATCCGACAGCGGGAGTAGGGAGTGAGCAGTTCTTC. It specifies CSARDPTAGVGSEQFF.

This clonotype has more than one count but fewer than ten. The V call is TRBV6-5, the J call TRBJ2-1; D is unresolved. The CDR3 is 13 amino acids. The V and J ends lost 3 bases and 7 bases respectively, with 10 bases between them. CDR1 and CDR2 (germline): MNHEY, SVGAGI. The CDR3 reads CASSYGETNEQFF. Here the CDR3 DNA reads TGTGCCAGCAGTTATGGGGAAACGAATGAGCAGTTCTTC.

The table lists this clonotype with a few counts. Here the CDR3 reads CASSEGTETQYF. In DNA, the CDR3 is TGTGCCAGCAGTGAGGGAACTGAGACCCAGTACTTC. The chain is built from TRBV25-1 and TRBJ2-5; no clear D gene. V was pared by 3 bases and J by 5 bases, with 7 bases between. This CDR3 has 12 residues. Germline V lookup: CDR1 MGHDK, CDR2 SYGVNS.

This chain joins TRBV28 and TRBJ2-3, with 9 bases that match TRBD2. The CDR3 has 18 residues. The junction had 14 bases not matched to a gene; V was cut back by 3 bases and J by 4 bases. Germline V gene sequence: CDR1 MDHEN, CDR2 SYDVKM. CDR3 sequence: CASSLGREGPRSADTQYF. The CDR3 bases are TGTGCCAGCAGTTTGGGGCGGGAGGGCCCTCGATCGGCAGATACGCAGTATTTT.

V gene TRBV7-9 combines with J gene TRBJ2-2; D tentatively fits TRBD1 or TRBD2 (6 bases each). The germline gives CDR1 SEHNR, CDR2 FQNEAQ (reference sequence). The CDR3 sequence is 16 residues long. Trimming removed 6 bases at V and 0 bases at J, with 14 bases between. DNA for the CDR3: TGTGCCAGCAGTTCGGGGGCTAGCGCGAACACCGGGGAGCTGTTTTTT. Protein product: CASSSGASANTGELFF.

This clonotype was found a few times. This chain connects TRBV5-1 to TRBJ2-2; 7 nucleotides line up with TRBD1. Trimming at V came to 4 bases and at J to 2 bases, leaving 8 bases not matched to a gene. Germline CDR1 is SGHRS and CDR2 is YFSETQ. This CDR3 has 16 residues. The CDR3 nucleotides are TGCGCCAGCAGCGCCTCCGGGACAGTAAACACCGGGGAGCTGTTTTTT. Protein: CASSASGTVNTGELFF.

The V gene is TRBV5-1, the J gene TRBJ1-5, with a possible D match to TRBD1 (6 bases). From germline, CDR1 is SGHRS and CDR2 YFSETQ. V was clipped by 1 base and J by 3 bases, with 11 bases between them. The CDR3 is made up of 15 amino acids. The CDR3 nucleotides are TGCGCCAGCAGCTTGCCAGGGGACTACAATCAGCCCCAGCATTTT. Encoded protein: CASSLPGDYNQPQHF. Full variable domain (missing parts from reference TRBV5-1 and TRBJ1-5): KAGVTQTPRYLIKTRGQQVTLSCSPISGHRSVSWYQQTPGQGLQFLFEYFSETQRNKGNFPGRFSGRQFSNSRSEMNVSTLELGDSALYLCASSLPGDYNQPQHFGDGTRLSIL.

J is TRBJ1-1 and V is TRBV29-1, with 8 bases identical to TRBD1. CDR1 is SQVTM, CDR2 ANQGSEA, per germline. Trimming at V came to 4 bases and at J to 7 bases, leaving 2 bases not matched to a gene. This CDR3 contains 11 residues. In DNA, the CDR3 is TGCAGCGTTGTCAGGGGGCTTGAAGCTTTCTTT. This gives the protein CSVVRGLEAFF.

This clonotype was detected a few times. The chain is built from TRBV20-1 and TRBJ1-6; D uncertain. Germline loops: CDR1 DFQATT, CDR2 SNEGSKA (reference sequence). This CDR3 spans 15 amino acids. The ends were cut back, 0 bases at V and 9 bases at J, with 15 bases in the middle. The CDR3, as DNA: TGCAGTGCTAGAGATGTCGGTCGCGGTAGTTCACCCCTCCACTTT. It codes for CSARDVGRGSSPLHF.

For the CDR3, the DNA is TGTGCCAGCATGGGTGCAGGGAATGAAAAACTGTTTTTT. Residues: CASMGAGNEKLFF. This chain uses TRBV12-3 or TRBV12-4 with TRBJ1-4; TRBD1 is a possible D gene (5 bases). V was cut by 7 bases and J by 5 bases, with 11 bases left in between. The CDR3 loop spans 13 amino acids.

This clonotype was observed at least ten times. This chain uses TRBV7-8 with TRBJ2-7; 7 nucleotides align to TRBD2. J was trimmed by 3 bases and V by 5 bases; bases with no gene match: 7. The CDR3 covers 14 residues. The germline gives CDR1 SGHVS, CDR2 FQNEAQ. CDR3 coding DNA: TGTGCCAGCAGCCTCGGGGGGTGGAGCTACGAGCAGTACTTC. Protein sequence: CASSLGGWSYEQYF.